This T cell receptor beta chain was sequenced in a study of blood T cells in healthy people across ages. This clonotype was recorded only once. The target antigen is unknown. A second PCR, run for about 6 to 12 cycles, used a sample-barcoded 5' primer plus a J-beta primer mix. The template-switch adaptor was a 5' adaptor with 12 random nucleotides. It tagged each cDNA molecule. TCRdb redid the calling of the 5' RACE reads with MiXCR, one entry per CDR3 protein. The table records about 1.8 million distinct CDR3 sequences, about 49% of them present only once. V dropped 4 bases and J dropped 1 base, with 19 bases sitting between them. The CDR3 runs 17 residues. Germline CDR1 MGHRA, CDR2 YSYEKL. Peripheral blood, roughly 9.1 milliliters per donor, was collected. Study-level results: With naive T cell percentage, TCR beta diversity showed a strong correlation. When set beside aged donors, long-lived donors presented more naive CD4+ cells and higher diversity.

The specimen sequenced was blood. The clonotype comes from a woman aged 40 to 50 in good health. The chain carries TRBV4-1 and TRBJ1-2; D might be TRBD1 (5 bases). In DNA, the CDR3 is TGCGCCAGCAGCCTGGGGGGATACCGGGAGATTAACTATGGCTACACCTTC. Amino acid sequence: CASSLGGYREINYGYTF.